This T cell receptor beta chain is drawn from a study of response to subunit inactivated influenza vaccine (dated by TCRdb to 2016 to 2018). Regarding the complete study: The study used deep quantitative T cell receptor repertoire profiling to track responses to a trivalent subunit inactivated influenza vaccine. What the work shows at the level of the full study, not this receptor alone: The authors suggested that each seasonal influenza vaccination may recruit only a limited number of new T cells.

Based on the germline V gene, the CDR1 and CDR2 sequences are SQVTM and ANQGSEA. Germline trimming amounts to 2 bases on V and 4 bases on J, with 6 as the count of junction bases outside the gene matches. The CDR3 numbers 14 residues from cysteine through phenylalanine. Left in the record is the CDR3 DNA by itself, 42 bases read in frame from the first base. The library was prepared using RT-PCR. Sequencing took place on an Illumina HiSeq 2500. Through fastp at Q25 and MiXCR, TCRdb rebuilt clones from the public reads, retaining in-frame beta chains. Rows with one shared CDR3 protein collapse into an entry with the most common genes and DNA. Counted in this sample were about 780,000 distinct CDR3 sequences; under 20% of them appeared once. Clones ranked in the top ten supply 11% of the sample. Regarding this clonotype: Its cognate antigen has yet to be identified. No base-level quality is on record; no much larger clone is a single base apart.

The sequencing here drew on PBMCs from blood, taken 5 to 6 days after vaccination. The origin of this receptor is a man aged 45-65 years who received an inactivated influenza vaccine. Donor details come from another sample of the same person, matched by shared clones. The chain couples TRBV29-1 to TRBJ2-3, and 7 bases in between align with TRBD2. The CDR3 has the sequence CSVERGGSPDTQYF. The bases are TGCAGCGTTGAAAGGGGCGGGAGTCCAGATACGCAGTATTTT.